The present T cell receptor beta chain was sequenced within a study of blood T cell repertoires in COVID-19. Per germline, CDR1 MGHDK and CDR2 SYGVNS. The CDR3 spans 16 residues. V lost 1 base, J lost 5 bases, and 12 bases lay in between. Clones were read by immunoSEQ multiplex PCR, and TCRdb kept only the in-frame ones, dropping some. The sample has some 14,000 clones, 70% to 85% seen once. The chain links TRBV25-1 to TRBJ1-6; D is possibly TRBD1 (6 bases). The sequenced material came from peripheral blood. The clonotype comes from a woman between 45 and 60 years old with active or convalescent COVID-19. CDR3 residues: CASSEWVTGNNSPLHF. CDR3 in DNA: TGTGCCAGCAGTGAATGGGTGACAGGAAATAATTCACCCCTCCACTTT.